These 19 T cell receptor beta chains were all obtained from the same sample, sequenced in a study of blood T cell repertoires in COVID-19. Here immunoSEQ multiplex PCR was the method, and the copy in TCRdb shows in-frame clones only, minus some. This sample has hundreds of thousands of clones, with 87% found just once. Sequences were obtained from peripheral blood. These receptors all come from a man aged 60 to 75 who had recovered from COVID-19.

This clone was seen repeatedly, ten times or more. The rearrangement uses TRBV5-1 and TRBJ2-1; 10 bases align to TRBD2. Germline V lookup: CDR1 SGHRS, CDR2 YFSETQ. The V gene end was trimmed by 0 bases and the J gene end by 9 bases; junction bases not matched to a gene: 9. This CDR3 is built from 16 residues. This chain's CDR3 is CASSLVYSGLATEQFF. In DNA form, the CDR3 reads TGCGCCAGCAGCTTGGTTTACTCGGGACTAGCGACTGAGCAGTTCTTC.

The rearrangement uses TRBV5-6 and TRBJ1-5; 8 nucleotides match TRBD1. The CDR3 is 13 residues long. Germline loops: CDR1 SGHDT, CDR2 YYEEEE. V shed 3 bases, J shed 8 bases, and the junction held 4 bases outside the gene matches. The CDR3 reads CASSWDRLEPQHF. Here the CDR3 DNA reads TGTGCCAGCAGCTGGGACAGGTTGGAGCCCCAGCATTTT.

This clone showed up just a few times. The chain has TRBV4-1 and TRBJ1-2, with 7 bases that match TRBD1. The germline CDR1 and CDR2 sequences are MGHRA and YSYEKL. The length of the CDR3 is 14 residues. The trim removed 2 bases at V and 7 bases at J, leaving 7 bases unmatched. CDR3: CASSQPGTVSGYTF. The CDR3 coding sequence is TGCGCCAGCAGCCAACCCGGGACAGTTTCTGGCTACACCTTC.

The chain employs TRBV29-1 and TRBJ1-4; TRBD1 agrees at 7 bases. The germline V gene has CDR1 SQVTM and CDR2 ANQGSEA. This CDR3 is 14 amino acids long. J gave up 5 bases and V 4 bases, and 7 bases lay outside the gene matches. CDR3 DNA: TGCAGCGTTGCGTGGACAGGAAGGAATGAAAAACTGTTTTTT. Protein product: CSVAWTGRNEKLFF.

This clone was detected only a few times. V gene TRBV5-5 combines with J gene TRBJ2-1, with D tentatively TRBD2 (6 bases). Germline V gives CDR1 SGHKS, CDR2 YYEKEE (reference sequence). The CDR3 is 15 residues long. The V and J ends lost 0 bases and 2 bases respectively, with 9 bases between them. Written as DNA, the CDR3 is TGTGCCAGCAGCTTGGGTCTAGCGACCTACAATGAGCAGTTCTTC. Translation gives CASSLGLATYNEQFF.

DNA for the CDR3: TGTGCCACCAGTGATTCGACAGGATCGGGCGTCGGTACCGGGGAGCTGTTTTTT. This gives the protein CATSDSTGSGVGTGELFF. V and J are TRBV24-1 and TRBJ2-2; D possibly corresponds to TRBD1 (6 bases). Germline CDR1 reads KGHDR; CDR2 reads SFDVKD. V lost 2 bases and J lost 5, with 20 bases in between. This CDR3 region has 18 residues.

This clone was observed a single time. This chain connects TRBV6-5 to TRBJ1-2; a weak D match, TRBD1 (5 bases). Trimming shortened V by 7 bases and J by 2 bases, and 17 bases separated the two germline ends. The CDR3 is 15 residues long. The germline V gene has CDR1 MNHEY and CDR2 SVGAGI. The CDR3 DNA reads as TGTGCCAGCACCCGAGGAGGGGACTTCAACTATGGCTACACCTTC. Translated: CASTRGGDFNYGYTF.

This chain joins TRBV15 and TRBJ1-2; 7 bases are a match to TRBD1. The CDR3 runs to 15 residues. CDR1 is LNHNV, CDR2 YYDKDF, per germline (reference sequence). V was pared by 0 bases and J by 6 bases, with 7 bases of the junction left unmatched. CDR3 coding DNA: TGTGCCACCAGCAGAGATGCAGGAGGGGGCAATGGCTACACCTTC. Translated: CATSRDAGGGNGYTF.

The chain links TRBV2 to TRBJ2-5, with 7 bases lining up with TRBD1. Trimming at V came to 7 bases and at J to 3 bases, leaving 5 bases not matched to a gene. Germline V lookup: CDR1 SNHLY, CDR2 FYNNEI. The CDR3 length is 13 residues. The CDR3 protein is CASKGTEEETQYF. As DNA, the CDR3 is TGTGCCAGCAAAGGGACAGAGGAAGAGACCCAGTACTTC.

The chain combines TRBV25-1 with TRBJ2-3, with D possibly matching TRBD2 (6 bases). The CDR3 covers 13 residues. V lost 8 bases and J 4 bases, leaving 13 bases between the germline ends. Germline CDR1 is MGHDK and CDR2 is SYGVNS. CDR3 in amino acids: CASVPGVADTQYF. The CDR3 DNA sequence: TGTGCCAGCGTTCCGGGGGTGGCAGATACGCAGTATTTT. The variable domain in full, completed from reference TRBV25-1 and TRBJ2-3, reads EADIYQTPRYLVIGTGKKITLECSQTMGHDKMYWYQQDPGMELHLIHYSYGVNSTEKGDLSSESTVSRIRTEHFPLTLESARPSHTSQYLCASVPGVADTQYFGPGTRLTVL.

Here the CDR3 DNA reads TGTGCCAGCAGCCCCGCAGGGGAATCCGCTGAAGCTTTCTTT. Translation gives CASSPAGESAEAFF. The chain couples TRBV7-9 to TRBJ1-1, with D possibly being TRBD1 (6 bases). The germline V gene has CDR1 SEHNR and CDR2 FQNEAQ (reference sequence). V was trimmed by 5 bases and J by 6 bases, leaving 16 bases between them. CDR3 length: 14 residues.

The genes are TRBV7-2 and TRBJ1-3; tentatively, D is TRBD1 (5 bases). Germline V CDR1 and CDR2: SGHTA, FQGNSA. The CDR3 is 17 residues long. The ends were cut back, 2 bases at V and 0 bases at J, with 14 bases in the middle. The CDR3: CASSLLGSGVSGNTIYF. The CDR3, as DNA: TGTGCCAGCAGCTTATTAGGTTCGGGGGTCTCTGGAAACACCATATATTTT.

This clone was observed once. The V gene is TRBV21-1, the J gene TRBJ1-2; TRBD1 is taken as the D call from the table, unchecked against the DNA. TRBV21-1 is noted as a pseudogene. The CDR3 contains 18 residues. CDR3 in DNA: TGTGCCAGCAGCAAGACACCCCTAGGACAGGCCCTGTCCTATGGCTACACCTTC. Encoded protein: CASSKTPLGQALSYGYTF.

The chain couples TRBV9 to TRBJ1-6; 9 nucleotides align to TRBD1. Germline V gives CDR1 SGDLS, CDR2 YYNGEE. CDR3 length: 15 residues. With V trimmed by 0 bases and J by 8 bases, 3 bases remained unmatched. The CDR3 DNA reads as TGTGCCAGCAGCGTAGCGGGACAGGGCTATTCACCCCTCCACTTT. The encoded protein is CASSVAGQGYSPLHF.

This chain connects TRBV5-4 to TRBJ2-7, with a tentative D call TRBD1 (6 bases). Germline assignment: CDR1 SGHNT and CDR2 YYREEE (reference sequence). V dropped 3 bases and J dropped 1 base, with 11 bases sitting between them. This CDR3 contains 14 residues. DNA of the CDR3: TGTGCCAGCAGCTGGCCAGGGGTGTCCTACGAGCAGTACTTC. Translated, it gives CASSWPGVSYEQYF.

This rearrangement joins TRBV18 to TRBJ1-2; the match to TRBD1 covers 8 bases. Germline V gene lookup returns CDR1 KGHSH and CDR2 LQKENI. With 5 bases clipped from V and 6 bases from J, the junction kept 5 bases outside the gene matches. The CDR3 is made up of 13 amino acids. The CDR3 spells CASSSGQGNGYTF. CDR3 coding DNA: TGTGCCAGCTCATCAGGACAGGGCAATGGCTACACCTTC.

CDR3 sequence (DNA): TGTGCCACCAGTGAGTGGACAGGGGCGAACTATGGCTACACCTTC. Translated, it gives CATSEWTGANYGYTF. The chain links TRBV24-1 to TRBJ1-2, with 9 bases fitting TRBD1. This CDR3 region has 15 residues. V lost 4 bases to trimming and J lost 2 bases; unmatched junction nucleotides: 4. Germline loops: CDR1 KGHDR, CDR2 SFDVKD.

V usage is TRBV28 and J usage is TRBJ2-3, with 9 bases that match TRBD1. Germline lookup yields CDR1 MDHEN and CDR2 SYDVKM. The CDR3 is made up of 16 amino acids. V lost 4 bases and J lost 4; bases outside the gene matches: 9. This chain's CDR3 is CASSSAGTGFADTQYF. CDR3 sequence (DNA): TGTGCCAGCAGTTCTGCCGGGACAGGGTTCGCAGATACGCAGTATTTT.

In this sample, this clone turned up a few times. The chain employs TRBV5-6 and TRBJ1-3; TRBD1 is a possible D gene (5 bases). Trimming removed 4 bases at V and 4 bases at J, with 18 bases between. Looked up from germline, CDR1 is SGHDT and CDR2 is YYEEEE. The CDR3 contains 16 residues. CDR3 coding DNA: TGTGCCAGCAGCGCCTCGGGGAGGGGAAAAGGAAACACCATATATTTT. It codes for CASSASGRGKGNTIYF.